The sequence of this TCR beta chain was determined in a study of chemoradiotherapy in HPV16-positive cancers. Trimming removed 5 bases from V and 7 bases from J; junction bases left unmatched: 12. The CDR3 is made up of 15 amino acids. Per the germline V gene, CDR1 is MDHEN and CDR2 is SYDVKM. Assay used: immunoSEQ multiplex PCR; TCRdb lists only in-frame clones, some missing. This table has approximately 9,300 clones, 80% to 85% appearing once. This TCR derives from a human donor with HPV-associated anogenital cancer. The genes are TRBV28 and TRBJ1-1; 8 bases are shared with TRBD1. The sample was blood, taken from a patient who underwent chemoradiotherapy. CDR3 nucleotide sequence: TGTGCCAGCAGTCCCTGGGACAGGACTCCTAATGAAGCTTTCTTT. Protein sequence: CASSPWDRTPNEAFF.